This T cell receptor beta chain was retrieved from a study of blood T cell repertoires in COVID-19. Study summary: Sample material is recorded as cDNA or gDNA derived from T cells, B-cell-depleted T cells, or PBMCs.

Measured with immunoSEQ multiplex PCR; TCRdb has only the in-frame clones, and not every one. The sample has 250,000 to 300,000 clones; about 90% are singletons. V shed 5 bases, J shed 3 bases, and the junction held 11 bases outside the gene matches. CDR1 is MNHEY, CDR2 SMNVEV, per germline (reference sequence). The CDR3 is 17 amino acids. Seattle enrolled patients during active infection and tracked them longitudinally. The sequenced material came from peripheral blood. The chain couples TRBV27 to TRBJ2-2; 8 positions agree with TRBD1. The sequence was obtained from a woman aged 25 to 39 with COVID-19, enrolled during active disease. The CDR3 loop reads CASSGGSRGRYTGELFF. For the CDR3, the DNA is TGTGCCAGCAGTGGGGGGTCCAGGGGGCGATACACCGGGGAGCTGTTTTTT.